Sequencing of this TCR beta chain was carried out in a study of OX40 agonist ivuxolimab in advanced cancers. Concerning the study at large: Ivuxolimab was an agonistic, fully human IgG2 monoclonal antibody directed against OX40 (CD134), a costimulatory receptor. Intravenous ivuxolimab was administered to patients every 2 weeks at six dose levels: 0.01, 0.1, 0.3, 1.5, 3 and 10 mg/kg. Among the 50 to 55 dose-escalation patients, some 20 had hepatocellular carcinoma, 15 melanoma, 9 renal cell carcinoma and 9 head and neck cancer. In the dose-escalation cohort, 75% to 85% of patients were male, and the mean age was 60 years with a range of roughly 20 to 79. Prior anti-PD-1, anti-PD-L1 or anti-CTLA-4 therapy was permitted, and approximately 40% of dose-escalation patients had received checkpoint inhibitors. Three dose-escalation patients achieved partial responses, one with hepatocellular carcinoma and two with cutaneous melanoma. Peripheral TCRbeta sequencing was intended to test whether TCR sequence diversity was altered and clonal T-cell expansion was caused by ivuxolimab. The paper covers the monotherapy dose-escalation part of the phase I ivuxolimab trial, which included N of about 50 patients. On the study overall, not on this receptor specifically: In partial responders in the 0.1-3.0 mg/kg groups, normalized peripheral clonal expansion was found to be among the lowest, especially among CD8+ T cells. Clonal expansion of both CD4+ and CD8+ blood T cells was observed from baseline to week 6 at doses 0.1 to 3.0 mg/kg. Low levels of normalized T-cell clonal expansion were also seen in some nonresponding patients. The antigen specificity of the clonally expanded peripheral T cells was not determined. After ivuxolimab, CD8+ T cells had more expanded clones than CD4+ T cells on average.

This clone was seen a handful of times. This receptor's antigen is unknown. No quality values exist for individual bases; no much larger clone is one base distant. According to the germline V gene (reference sequence), CDR1 reads GTSNPN and CDR2 reads SVGIG. The junction carries 8 bases between V and J, which are trimmed by 2 bases and 1 base respectively. Including the terminal cysteine and phenylalanine, the CDR3 comprises 13 residues. The read is trimmed to its CDR3 DNA, 39 bases read in frame from base 1. The trial excluded patients who had a history of autoimmune disease or who were on systemic immunosuppression. Peripheral blood for TCR sequencing was drawn from every dose cohort at baseline, at cycle 4 day 1 and at cycle 7 day 1. The samples were drawn from a first-in-human, open-label, multicenter phase I dose-escalation trial of ivuxolimab. Adults with locally advanced or metastatic melanoma, renal cell carcinoma, hepatocellular carcinoma or head and neck squamous cell carcinoma were enrolled in the trial. Before TCR sequencing, CD4+ T cells and CD8+ T cells were sorted from peripheral blood as separate populations.

Genomic DNA was extracted from sorted cells for sequencing of the TCRbeta CDR3 region. TCRbeta CDR3 regions were sequenced using the immunoSEQ Assay. Sourced from immuneACCESS, this table was stored by TCRdb with only in-frame sequences that have V and J called. A share of the clones is absent; for the studies checked, an unresolved V gene accounts for under half, and the remainder has no known explanation. The sample includes about 77,000 clones, with over 70% observed a single time. The leading ten clones occupy under 0.8% of the sample. Rearrangement joined TRBV30 to TRBJ1-1; TRBD1 is a weak D gene call, 5 bases matching. The receptor was derived from an adult with an advanced solid tumor such as melanoma, head and neck, liver or kidney cancer. This material consisted of CD4+ or CD8+ T cells sorted from blood, taken in a trial of the OX40 agonist ivuxolimab. The nucleotides are TGTGCCTGGAGTCCCGGGGGGAACACTGAAGCTTTCTTT. Its amino acids are CAWSPGGNTEAFF.